These 12 T cell receptor beta chains share one sample of origin, sequenced in a study of regulatory T cells in long-lasting Graves disease. Construction of TCR beta libraries relied on iRepertoire HTBI primers and on Arm-PCR targeting CDR3 regions. TCRdb called the multiplex PCR reads again in MiXCR, with one record for every CDR3 protein. This table has 350,000 to 500,000 distinct CDR3 sequences, roughly a fifth appearing once. Time point denoted: persistent/refractory GD, antithyroid drugs over 5 years with positive TRAb. RNA isolated from PBMCs was used to make the TCR library. Specimen: peripheral blood mononuclear cells (PBMCs), collected when the disease was refractory, from a patient treated with antithyroid drugs. Receptor source: a female donor with Graves disease.

This clonotype was counted ten times or more. The chain is built from TRBV6-1 and TRBJ1-1; no clear D gene. Germline-derived CDR1 and CDR2 are MNHNS and SASEGT. CDR3 length equals 11 residues. Trimming removed 8 bases at V and 1 base at J, with 5 bases between. The CDR3 sequence is CASEGNTEAFF. CDR3 bases: TGTGCCAGCGAGGGGAACACTGAAGCTTTCTTT.

This clonotype came up many times. This sequence joins TRBV20-1 and TRBJ2-5, with 9 nucleotides matching TRBD2. Germline CDR1 DFQATT, CDR2 SNEGSKA (reference sequence). CDR3 size: 17 residues. V trimming: 0 bases; J trimming: 1 base; junction bases outside the gene matches: 9. The CDR3 reads CSARDSSGRLFQETQYF. CDR3 sequence (DNA): TGCAGTGCTAGAGATAGTAGCGGGAGATTGTTCCAAGAGACCCAGTACTTC.

This clonotype was observed a few times. The genes are TRBV7-3 and TRBJ1-1; TRBD1 is a possible D gene (5 bases). The length of the CDR3 is 13 residues. The germline gives CDR1 SGHTA, CDR2 FQGTGA. Deletions cut 1 base from V and 6 bases from J, with 9 bases between. For the CDR3, the DNA is TGTGCCAGCAGCTTAATCGGGGGAGCTGAAGCTTTCTTT. Protein: CASSLIGGAEAFF. The entire variable domain, with the rest obtained from reference TRBV7-3 and TRBJ1-1, is as follows: GAGVSQTPSNKVTEKGKYVELRCDPISGHTALYWYRQSLGQGPEFLIYFQGTGAADDSGLPNDRFFAVRPEGSVSTLKIQRTERGDSAVYLCASSLIGGAEAFFGQGTRLTVV.

This clonotype was seen at least ten times. J is TRBJ1-2 and V is TRBV3-1, with D uncertain. V lost 0 bases, J lost 2 bases, and 4 bases lay in between. CDR1 is LGHDT and CDR2 is YNNKEL in the germline V gene (reference sequence). This CDR3 has 13 amino acids. CDR3 in DNA: TGTGCCAGCAGCCAAGATCTAAACTATGGCTACACCTTC. This codes for CASSQDLNYGYTF.

This clonotype has only a few counts. The CDR3 loop is CASSTGTSGFYEQYF. The CDR3 coding sequence is TGTGCCAGTAGTACCGGGACTAGCGGGTTCTACGAGCAGTACTTC. The rearrangement uses TRBV19 and TRBJ2-7, with 12 bases that match TRBD2. J gave up 3 bases and V 4 bases, and 4 bases lay outside the gene matches. The CDR3 runs 15 residues. Per germline, CDR1 LNHDA and CDR2 SQIVND (reference sequence).

This clonotype was detected only once. CDR3 sequence: CASKGNANTEAFF. The CDR3 nucleotides read TGTGCCAGTAAGGGGAACGCGAATACTGAAGCTTTCTTT. The chain couples TRBV7-3 to TRBJ1-1; possible D gene TRBD1, 5 bases. The CDR3 is made up of 13 amino acids. V shed 9 bases and J shed 5 bases, with 16 bases lying between them. In germline, CDR1 is SGHTA, CDR2 FQGTGA. Looking up the rest from reference TRBV7-3 and TRBJ1-1 gives the full variable domain: GAGVSQTPSNKVTEKGKYVELRCDPISGHTALYWYRQSLGQGPEFLIYFQGTGAADDSGLPNDRFFAVRPEGSVSTLKIQRTERGDSAVYLCASKGNANTEAFFGQGTRLTVV.

The chain couples TRBV19 to TRBJ1-1, with TRBD1 matching 7 bases. The CDR3 sequence is 14 residues long. Germline lookup yields CDR1 LNHDA and CDR2 SQIVND (reference sequence). J lost 0 bases, V lost 6 bases, and 4 bases had no gene match. The CDR3 region is CASSWDSLNTEAFF. DNA of the CDR3: TGTGCCAGTAGCTGGGACAGCTTGAACACTGAAGCTTTCTTT. Looking up the rest from reference TRBV19 and TRBJ1-1 gives the full variable domain: DGGITQSPKYLFRKEGQNVTLSCEQNLNHDAMYWYRQDPGQGLRLIYYSQIVNDFQKGDIAEGYSVSREKKESFPLTVTSAQKNPTAFYLCASSWDSLNTEAFFGQGTRLTVV.

Ten or more counts support this clonotype. The chain carries TRBV2 and TRBJ2-1; TRBD1 aligns across 9 bases. Germline V CDR1 and CDR2: SNHLY, FYNNEI. V trimming: 4 bases; J trimming: 10 bases; junction bases outside the gene matches: 2. This CDR3 is built from 12 residues. The DNA of the CDR3 is TGTGCCAGCAGTGGGACAGGGGTCGAGCAGTTCTTC. Translation: CASSGTGVEQFF.

This clonotype was counted between two and nine times. This sequence joins TRBV7-9 and TRBJ1-5; no reliable D call. Trimming took 4 bases from V and 9 from J, leaving 10 bases between them. This CDR3 contains 12 residues. Germline assignment: CDR1 SEHNR and CDR2 FQNEAQ (reference sequence). The CDR3 DNA sequence: TGTGCCAGCAGCTCGGACCGAGCGCCCCAGCATTTT. This encodes CASSSDRAPQHF.

V and J are TRBV19 and TRBJ1-3; TRBD1 is a possible D gene (5 bases). The CDR3 is 15 amino acids. Germline V gives CDR1 LNHDA, CDR2 SQIVND (reference sequence). V shed 3 bases and J shed 0 bases, with 9 bases lying between them. The CDR3 DNA reads TGTGCCAGTAGTATCGCCGGGGGCTCTGGAAACACCATATATTTT. Protein product: CASSIAGGSGNTIYF.

This clonotype was recorded many times. V usage is TRBV6-1 and J usage is TRBJ2-5; 7 positions agree with TRBD2. Per the germline V gene, CDR1 is MNHNS and CDR2 is SASEGT. V trimming: 7 bases; J trimming: 9 bases; junction bases outside the gene matches: 17. This CDR3 spans 15 amino acids. CDR3 coding DNA: TGTGCCAGCATAACCACGGGACTACCCCCCGAGGCCCAGTACTTC. Amino acids: CASITTGLPPEAQYF.

The chain links TRBV7-8 to TRBJ2-3; 10 bases are shared with TRBD2. The junction had 10 bases not matched to a gene; V was cut back by 3 bases and J by 4 bases. The CDR3 spans 17 residues. Germline CDR1 SGHVS, CDR2 FQNEAQ. For the CDR3, the DNA is TGTGCCAGCAGCTTGGCTGAGGCTAGCGGGAGTTCAGATACGCAGTATTTT. It encodes CASSLAEASGSSDTQYF.